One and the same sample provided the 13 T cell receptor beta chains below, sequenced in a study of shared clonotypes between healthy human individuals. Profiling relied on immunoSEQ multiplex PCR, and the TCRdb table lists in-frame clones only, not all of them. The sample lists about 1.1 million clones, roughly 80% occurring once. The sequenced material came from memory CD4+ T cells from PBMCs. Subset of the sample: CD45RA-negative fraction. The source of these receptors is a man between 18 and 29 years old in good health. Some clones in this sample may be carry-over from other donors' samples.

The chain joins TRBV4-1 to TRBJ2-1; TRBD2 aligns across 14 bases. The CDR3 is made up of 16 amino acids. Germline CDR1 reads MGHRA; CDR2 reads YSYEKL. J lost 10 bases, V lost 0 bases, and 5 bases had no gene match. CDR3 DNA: TGCGCCAGCAGCCAAGAGCTGGGACTAGCGGGAGCCGAGCAGTTCTTC. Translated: CASSQELGLAGAEQFF.

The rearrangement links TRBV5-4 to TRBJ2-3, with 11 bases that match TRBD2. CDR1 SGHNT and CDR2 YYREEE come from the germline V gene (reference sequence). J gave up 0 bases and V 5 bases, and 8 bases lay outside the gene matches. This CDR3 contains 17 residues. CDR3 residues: CASRRIGLAGSTDTQYF. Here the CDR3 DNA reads TGTGCCAGCAGACGTATAGGACTAGCGGGTAGCACAGATACGCAGTATTTT.

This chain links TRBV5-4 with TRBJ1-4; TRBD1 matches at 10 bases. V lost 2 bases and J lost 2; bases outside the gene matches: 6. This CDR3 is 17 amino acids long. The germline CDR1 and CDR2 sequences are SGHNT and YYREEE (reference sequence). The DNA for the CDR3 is TGTGCCAGCAGCTTCGGACAGGGGGTTGTTACTAATGAAAAACTGTTTTTT. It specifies CASSFGQGVVTNEKLFF.

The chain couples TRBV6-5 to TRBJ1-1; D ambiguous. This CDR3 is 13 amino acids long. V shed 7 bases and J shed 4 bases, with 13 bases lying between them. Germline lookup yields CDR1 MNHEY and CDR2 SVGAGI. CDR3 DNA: TGTGCCAGCACCTACGGGCAGGCCACTGAAGCTTTCTTT. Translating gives CASTYGQATEAFF.

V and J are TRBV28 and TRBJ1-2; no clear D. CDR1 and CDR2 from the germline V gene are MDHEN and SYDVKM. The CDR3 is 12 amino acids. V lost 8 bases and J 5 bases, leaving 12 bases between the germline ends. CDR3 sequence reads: CASSRNLYGYTF. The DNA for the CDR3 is TGTGCCAGCTCCAGAAACTTGTATGGCTACACCTTC.

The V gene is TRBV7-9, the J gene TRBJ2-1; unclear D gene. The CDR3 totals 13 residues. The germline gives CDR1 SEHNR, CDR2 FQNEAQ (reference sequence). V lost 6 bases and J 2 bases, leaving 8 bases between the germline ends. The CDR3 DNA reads TGTGCCAGCAGGTACAGTGCCTACAATGAGCAGTTCTTC. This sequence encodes CASRYSAYNEQFF.

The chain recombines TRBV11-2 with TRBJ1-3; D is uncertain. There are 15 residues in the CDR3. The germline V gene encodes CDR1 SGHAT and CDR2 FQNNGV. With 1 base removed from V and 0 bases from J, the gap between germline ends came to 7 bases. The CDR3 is CASSLVDGSGNTIYF. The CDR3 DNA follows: TGTGCCAGCAGCTTAGTGGACGGCTCTGGAAACACCATATATTTT.

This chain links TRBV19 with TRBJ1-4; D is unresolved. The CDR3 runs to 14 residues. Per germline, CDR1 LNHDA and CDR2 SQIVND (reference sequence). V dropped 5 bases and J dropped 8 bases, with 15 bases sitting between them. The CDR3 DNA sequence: TGTGCCAGTAGTCGTAGGGCGCTGGAGGAAAAACTGTTTTTT. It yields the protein CASSRRALEEKLFF.

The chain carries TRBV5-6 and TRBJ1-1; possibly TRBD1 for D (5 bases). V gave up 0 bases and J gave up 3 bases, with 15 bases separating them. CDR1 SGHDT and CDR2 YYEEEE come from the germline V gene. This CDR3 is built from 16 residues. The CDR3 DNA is TGTGCCAGCAGCTTGGGATCGACGAGGGGCCACACTGAAGCTTTCTTT. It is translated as CASSLGSTRGHTEAFF.

CDR3 DNA sequence: TGTGCCAGCAGTTACGGACCTTCTAACTATGGCTACACCTTC. This translates into CASSYGPSNYGYTF. The V call is TRBV6-5, the J call TRBJ1-2; D is undetermined. V was shortened by 2 bases and J by 0 bases, with 7 bases between the two germline ends. Germline V gene lookup returns CDR1 MNHEY and CDR2 SVGAGI. This CDR3 spans 14 amino acids.

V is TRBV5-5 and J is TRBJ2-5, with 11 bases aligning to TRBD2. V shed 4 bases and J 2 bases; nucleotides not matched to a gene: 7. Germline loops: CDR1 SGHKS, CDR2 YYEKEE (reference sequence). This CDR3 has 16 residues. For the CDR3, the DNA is TGTGCCAGCAGCCCCGGACTAGCGGGTGGACAAGAGACCCAGTACTTC. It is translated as CASSPGLAGGQETQYF.

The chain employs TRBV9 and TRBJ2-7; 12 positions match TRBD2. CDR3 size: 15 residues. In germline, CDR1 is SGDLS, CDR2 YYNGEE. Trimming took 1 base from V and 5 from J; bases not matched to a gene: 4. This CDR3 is CASSVSGLAGDEQYF. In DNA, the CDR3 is TGTGCCAGCAGCGTATCGGGACTAGCGGGCGACGAGCAGTACTTC.

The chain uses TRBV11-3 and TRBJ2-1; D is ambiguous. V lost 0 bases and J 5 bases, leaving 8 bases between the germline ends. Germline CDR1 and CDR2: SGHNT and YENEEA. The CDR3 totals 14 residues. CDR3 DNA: TGTGCCAGCAGCTTAGATGGACCCAACAATGAGCAGTTCTTC. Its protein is CASSLDGPNNEQFF.